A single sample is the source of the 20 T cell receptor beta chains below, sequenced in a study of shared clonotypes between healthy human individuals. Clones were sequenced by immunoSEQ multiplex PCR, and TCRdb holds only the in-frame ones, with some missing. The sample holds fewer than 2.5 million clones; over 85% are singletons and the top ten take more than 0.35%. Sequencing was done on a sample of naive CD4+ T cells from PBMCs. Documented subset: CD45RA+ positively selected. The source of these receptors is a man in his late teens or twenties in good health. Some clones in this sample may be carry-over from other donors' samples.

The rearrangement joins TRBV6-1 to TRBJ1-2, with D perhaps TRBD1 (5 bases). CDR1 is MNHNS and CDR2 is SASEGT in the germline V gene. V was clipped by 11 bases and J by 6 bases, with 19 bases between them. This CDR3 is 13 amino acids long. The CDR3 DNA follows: TGTGCCGGGGCGGTGGCAGTCGAGGATGGCTACACCTTC. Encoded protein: CAGAVAVEDGYTF.

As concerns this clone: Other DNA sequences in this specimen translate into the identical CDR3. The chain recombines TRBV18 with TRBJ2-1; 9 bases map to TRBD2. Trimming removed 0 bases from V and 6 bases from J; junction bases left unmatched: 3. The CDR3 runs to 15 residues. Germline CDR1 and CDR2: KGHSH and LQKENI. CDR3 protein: CASSPPGLASNEQFF. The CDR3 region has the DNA TGTGCCAGCTCACCACCGGGACTAGCCTCCAATGAGCAGTTCTTC.

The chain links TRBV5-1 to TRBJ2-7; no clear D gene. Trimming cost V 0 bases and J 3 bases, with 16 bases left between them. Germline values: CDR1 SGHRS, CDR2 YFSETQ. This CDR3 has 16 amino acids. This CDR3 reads CASSLAPVDRVYEQYF. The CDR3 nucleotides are TGCGCCAGCAGCTTGGCCCCAGTAGATCGAGTCTACGAGCAGTACTTC.

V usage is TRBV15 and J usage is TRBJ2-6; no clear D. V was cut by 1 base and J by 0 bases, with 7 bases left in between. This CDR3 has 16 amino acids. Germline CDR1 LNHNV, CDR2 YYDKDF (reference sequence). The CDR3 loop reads CATSRVTASGANVLTF. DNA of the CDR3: TGTGCCACCAGCAGAGTAACGGCCTCTGGGGCCAACGTCCTGACTTTC.

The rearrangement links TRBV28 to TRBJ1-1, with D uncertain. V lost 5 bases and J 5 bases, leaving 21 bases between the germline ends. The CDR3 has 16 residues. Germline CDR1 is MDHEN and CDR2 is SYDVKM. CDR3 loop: CASSAYGLGRYTEAFF. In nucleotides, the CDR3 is TGTGCCAGCAGTGCCTACGGGTTAGGGAGGTATACTGAAGCTTTCTTT.

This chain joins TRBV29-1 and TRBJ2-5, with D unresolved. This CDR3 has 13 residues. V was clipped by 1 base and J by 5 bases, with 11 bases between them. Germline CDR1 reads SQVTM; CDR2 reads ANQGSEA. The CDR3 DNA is TGCAGCGTTGAAGGATCGGATCTGGAGACCCAGTACTTC. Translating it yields CSVEGSDLETQYF.

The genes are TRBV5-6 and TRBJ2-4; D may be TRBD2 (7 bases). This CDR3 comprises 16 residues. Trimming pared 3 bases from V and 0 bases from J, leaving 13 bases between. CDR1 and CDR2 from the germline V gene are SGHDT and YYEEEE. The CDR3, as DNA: TGTGCCAGCAGCTCACGGGGGGCCTTAGCCAAAAACATTCAGTACTTC. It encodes CASSSRGALAKNIQYF.

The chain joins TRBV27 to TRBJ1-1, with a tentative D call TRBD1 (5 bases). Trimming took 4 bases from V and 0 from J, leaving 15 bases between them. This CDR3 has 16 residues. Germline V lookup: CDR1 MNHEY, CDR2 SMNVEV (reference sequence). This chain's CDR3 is CASSSSPGRMNTEAFF. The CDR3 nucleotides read TGTGCCAGCAGTTCATCTCCGGGACGGATGAACACTGAAGCTTTCTTT.

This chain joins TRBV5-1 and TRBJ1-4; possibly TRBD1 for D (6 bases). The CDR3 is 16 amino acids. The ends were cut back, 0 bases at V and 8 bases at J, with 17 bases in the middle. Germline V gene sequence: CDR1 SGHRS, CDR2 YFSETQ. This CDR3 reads CASSLGPRGLGEKLFF. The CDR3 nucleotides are TGCGCCAGCAGCTTGGGACCTCGGGGGCTTGGGGAAAAACTGTTTTTT.

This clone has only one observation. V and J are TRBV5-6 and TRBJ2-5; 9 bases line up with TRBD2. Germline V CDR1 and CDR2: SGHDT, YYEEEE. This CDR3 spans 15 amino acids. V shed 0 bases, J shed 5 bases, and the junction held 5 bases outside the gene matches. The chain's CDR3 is CASSLVASGTETQYF. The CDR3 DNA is TGTGCCAGCAGCTTGGTCGCTAGCGGGACGGAGACCCAGTACTTC.

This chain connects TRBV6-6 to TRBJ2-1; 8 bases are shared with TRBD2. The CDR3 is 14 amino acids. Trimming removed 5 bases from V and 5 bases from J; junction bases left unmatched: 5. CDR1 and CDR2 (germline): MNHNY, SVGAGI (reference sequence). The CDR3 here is CASSTSGGNNEQFF. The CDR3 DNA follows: TGTGCCAGCAGTACTAGCGGCGGAAACAATGAGCAGTTCTTC.

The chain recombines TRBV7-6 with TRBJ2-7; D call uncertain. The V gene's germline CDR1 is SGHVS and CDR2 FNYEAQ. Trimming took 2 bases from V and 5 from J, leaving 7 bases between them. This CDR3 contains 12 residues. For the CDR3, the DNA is TGTGCCAGCAGCTTATACCGAGACGAGCAGTACTTC. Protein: CASSLYRDEQYF.

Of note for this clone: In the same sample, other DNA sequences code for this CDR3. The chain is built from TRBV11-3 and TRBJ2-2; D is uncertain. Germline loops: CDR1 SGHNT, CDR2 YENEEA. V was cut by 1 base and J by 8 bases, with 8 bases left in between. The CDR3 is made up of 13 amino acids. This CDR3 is CASSLGGTGELFF. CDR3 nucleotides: TGTGCCAGCAGCTTAGGAGGAACGGGGGAGCTGTTTTTT.

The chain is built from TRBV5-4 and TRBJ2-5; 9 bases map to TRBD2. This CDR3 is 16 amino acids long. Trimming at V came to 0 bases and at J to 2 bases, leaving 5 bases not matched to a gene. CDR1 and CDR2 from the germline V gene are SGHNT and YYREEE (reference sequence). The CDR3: CASSLVLAGPQETQYF. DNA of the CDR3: TGTGCCAGCAGCTTGGTGCTAGCGGGACCGCAAGAGACCCAGTACTTC.

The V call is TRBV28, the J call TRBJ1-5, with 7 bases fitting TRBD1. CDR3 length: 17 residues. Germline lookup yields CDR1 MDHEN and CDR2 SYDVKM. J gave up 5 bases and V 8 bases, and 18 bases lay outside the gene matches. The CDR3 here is CASGRSGGQAFDQPQHF. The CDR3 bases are TGTGCCAGCGGGCGCAGCGGAGGACAGGCGTTCGATCAGCCCCAGCATTTT.

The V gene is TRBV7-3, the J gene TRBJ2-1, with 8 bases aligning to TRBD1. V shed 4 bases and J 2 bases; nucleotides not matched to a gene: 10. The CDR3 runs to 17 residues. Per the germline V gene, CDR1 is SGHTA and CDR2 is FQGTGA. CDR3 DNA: TGTGCCAGCAGCTCAGGACAGGGCGGGCTTGCCTACAATGAGCAGTTCTTC. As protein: CASSSGQGGLAYNEQFF.

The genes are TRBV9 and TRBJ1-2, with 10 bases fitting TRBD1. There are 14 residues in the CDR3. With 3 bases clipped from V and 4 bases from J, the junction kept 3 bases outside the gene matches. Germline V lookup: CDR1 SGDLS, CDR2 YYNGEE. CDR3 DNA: TGTGCCAGCAGCGCCGGGACAGGGGTCTATGGCTACACCTTC. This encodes CASSAGTGVYGYTF.

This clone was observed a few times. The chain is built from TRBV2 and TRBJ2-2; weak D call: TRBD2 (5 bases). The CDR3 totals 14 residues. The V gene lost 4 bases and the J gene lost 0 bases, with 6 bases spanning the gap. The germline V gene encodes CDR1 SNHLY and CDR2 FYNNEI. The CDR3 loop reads CASSGSANTGELFF. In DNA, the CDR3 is TGTGCCAGCAGTGGTAGCGCGAACACCGGGGAGCTGTTTTTT.

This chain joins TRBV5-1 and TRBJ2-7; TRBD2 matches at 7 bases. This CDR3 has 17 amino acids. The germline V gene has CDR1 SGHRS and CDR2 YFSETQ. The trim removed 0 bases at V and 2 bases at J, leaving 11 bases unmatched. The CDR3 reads CASSLGPGGGEPYEQYF. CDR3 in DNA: TGCGCCAGCAGCTTGGGGCCGGGCGGGGGTGAACCCTACGAGCAGTACTTC.

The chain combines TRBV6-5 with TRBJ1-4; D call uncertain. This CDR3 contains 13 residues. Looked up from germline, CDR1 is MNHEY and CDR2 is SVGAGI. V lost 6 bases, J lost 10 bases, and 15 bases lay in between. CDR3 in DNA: TGTGCCAGCAGACCCGGTGGGTCCGGAAAACTGTTTTTT. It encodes CASRPGGSGKLFF.